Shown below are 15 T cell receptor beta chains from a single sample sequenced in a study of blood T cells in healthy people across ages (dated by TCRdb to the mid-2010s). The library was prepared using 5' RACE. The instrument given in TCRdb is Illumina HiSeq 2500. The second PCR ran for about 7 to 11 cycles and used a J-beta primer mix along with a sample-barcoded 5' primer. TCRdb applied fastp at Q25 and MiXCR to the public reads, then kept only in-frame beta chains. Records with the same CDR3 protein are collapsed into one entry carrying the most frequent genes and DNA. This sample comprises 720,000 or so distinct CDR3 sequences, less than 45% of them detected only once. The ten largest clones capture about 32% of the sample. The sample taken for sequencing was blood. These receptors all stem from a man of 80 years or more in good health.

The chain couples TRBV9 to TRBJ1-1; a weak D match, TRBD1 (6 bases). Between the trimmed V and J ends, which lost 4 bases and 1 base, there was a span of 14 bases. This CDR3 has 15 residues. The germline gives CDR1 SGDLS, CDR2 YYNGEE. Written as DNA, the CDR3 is TGTGCCAGCAGCCCCTTAGGGGGGGAGAACACTGAAGCTTTCTTT. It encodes CASSPLGGENTEAFF.

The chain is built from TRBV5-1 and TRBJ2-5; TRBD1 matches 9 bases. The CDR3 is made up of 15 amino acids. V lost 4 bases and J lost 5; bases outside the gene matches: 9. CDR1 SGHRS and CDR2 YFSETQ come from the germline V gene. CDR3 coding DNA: TGCGCCAGCAGCCCAACAGGGGGCATTCGGGAGACCCAGTACTTC. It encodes CASSPTGGIRETQYF.

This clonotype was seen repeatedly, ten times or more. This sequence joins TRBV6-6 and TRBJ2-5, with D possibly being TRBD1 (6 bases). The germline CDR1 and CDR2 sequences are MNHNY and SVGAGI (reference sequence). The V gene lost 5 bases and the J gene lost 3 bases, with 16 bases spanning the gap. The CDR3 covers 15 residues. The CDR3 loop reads CASSPSPGTKETQYF. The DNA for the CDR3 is TGTGCCAGCAGTCCCTCCCCCGGGACAAAAGAGACCCAGTACTTC.

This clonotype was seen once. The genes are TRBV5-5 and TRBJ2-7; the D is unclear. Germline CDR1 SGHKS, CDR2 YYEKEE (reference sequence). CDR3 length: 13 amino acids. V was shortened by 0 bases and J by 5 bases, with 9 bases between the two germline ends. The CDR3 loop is CASSLAASHEQYF. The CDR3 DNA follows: TGTGCCAGCAGCTTGGCGGCGTCCCACGAGCAGTACTTC.

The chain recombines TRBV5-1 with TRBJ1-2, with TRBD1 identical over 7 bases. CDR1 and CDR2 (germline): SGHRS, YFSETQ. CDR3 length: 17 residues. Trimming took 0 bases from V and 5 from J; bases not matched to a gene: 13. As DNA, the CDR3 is TGCGCCAGCAGCTTGGGGCCCCGGGACAGTAATCGGTATGGCTACACCTTC. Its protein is CASSLGPRDSNRYGYTF.

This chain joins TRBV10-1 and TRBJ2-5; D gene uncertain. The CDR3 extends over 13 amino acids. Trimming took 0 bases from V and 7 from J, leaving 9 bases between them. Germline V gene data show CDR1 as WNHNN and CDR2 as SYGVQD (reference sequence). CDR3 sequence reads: CASSESGLGTQYF. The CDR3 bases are TGCGCCAGCAGTGAGTCTGGGCTTGGGACCCAGTACTTC.

CDR3 DNA: TGTGCCAGCAGTCGGACGGGAAATTCACCCCTCCACTTT. Residues: CASSRTGNSPLHF. V usage is TRBV6-2 or TRBV6-3 and J usage is TRBJ1-6; D not certain. V shed 5 bases and J shed 7 bases, with 9 bases lying between them. Germline lookup yields CDR1 MNHEY and CDR2 SVGEGT. This CDR3 is 13 amino acids long.

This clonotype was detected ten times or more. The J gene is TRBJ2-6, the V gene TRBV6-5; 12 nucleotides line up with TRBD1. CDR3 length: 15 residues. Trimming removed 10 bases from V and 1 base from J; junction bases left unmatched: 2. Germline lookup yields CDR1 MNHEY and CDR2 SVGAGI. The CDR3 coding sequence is TGTGCCACGGGACAGGGGGCGTCTGGGGCCAACGTCCTGACTTTC. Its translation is CATGQGASGANVLTF.

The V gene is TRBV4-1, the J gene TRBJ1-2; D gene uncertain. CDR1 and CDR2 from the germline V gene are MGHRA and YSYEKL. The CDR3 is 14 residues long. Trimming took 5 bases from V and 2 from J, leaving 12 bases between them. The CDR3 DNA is TGCGCCAGCAGCGAGGGAGACGGAAACTATGGCTACACCTTC. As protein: CASSEGDGNYGYTF.

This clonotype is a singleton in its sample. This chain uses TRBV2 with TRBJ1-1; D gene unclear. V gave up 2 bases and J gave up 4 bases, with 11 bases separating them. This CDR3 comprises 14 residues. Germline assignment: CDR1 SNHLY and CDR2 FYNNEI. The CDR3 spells CASSEQSASTEAFF. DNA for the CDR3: TGTGCCAGCAGTGAACAGAGTGCCTCCACTGAAGCTTTCTTT.

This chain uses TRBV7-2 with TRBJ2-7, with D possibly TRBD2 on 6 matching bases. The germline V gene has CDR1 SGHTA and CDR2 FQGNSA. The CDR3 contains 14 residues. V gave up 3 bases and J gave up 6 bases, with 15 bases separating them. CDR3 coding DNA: TGTGCCAGCAGCTTTAGGCGGGACGAGGTCGAGCAGTACTTC. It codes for CASSFRRDEVEQYF.

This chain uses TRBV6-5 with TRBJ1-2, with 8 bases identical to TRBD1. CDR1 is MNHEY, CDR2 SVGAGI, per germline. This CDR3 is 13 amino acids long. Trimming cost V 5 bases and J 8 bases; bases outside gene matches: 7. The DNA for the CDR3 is TGTGCCAGCAGTGGACAGGGAAGTAGGGGCTACACCTTC. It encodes CASSGQGSRGYTF.

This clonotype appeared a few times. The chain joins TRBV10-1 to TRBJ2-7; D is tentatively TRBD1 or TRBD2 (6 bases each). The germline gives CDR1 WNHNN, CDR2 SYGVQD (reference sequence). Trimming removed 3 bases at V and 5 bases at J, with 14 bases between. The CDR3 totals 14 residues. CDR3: CASSEGGRGHEQYF. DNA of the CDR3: TGCGCCAGCAGTGAAGGGGGGCGAGGTCACGAGCAGTACTTC.

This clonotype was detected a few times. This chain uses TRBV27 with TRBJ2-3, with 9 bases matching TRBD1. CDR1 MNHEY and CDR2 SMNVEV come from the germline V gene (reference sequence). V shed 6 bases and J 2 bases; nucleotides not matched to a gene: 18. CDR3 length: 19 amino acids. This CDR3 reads CASRGLTGTGFALTDTQYF. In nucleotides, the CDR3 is TGTGCCAGCAGGGGACTCACCGGGACAGGGTTTGCCCTCACAGATACGCAGTATTTT.

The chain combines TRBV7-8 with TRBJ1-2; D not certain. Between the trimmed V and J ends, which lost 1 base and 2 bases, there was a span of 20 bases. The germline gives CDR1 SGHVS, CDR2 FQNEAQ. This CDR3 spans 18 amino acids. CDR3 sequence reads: CASSLVVLSASYNYGYTF. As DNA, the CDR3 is TGTGCCAGCAGCTTAGTAGTTTTGTCAGCGAGTTACAACTATGGCTACACCTTC.